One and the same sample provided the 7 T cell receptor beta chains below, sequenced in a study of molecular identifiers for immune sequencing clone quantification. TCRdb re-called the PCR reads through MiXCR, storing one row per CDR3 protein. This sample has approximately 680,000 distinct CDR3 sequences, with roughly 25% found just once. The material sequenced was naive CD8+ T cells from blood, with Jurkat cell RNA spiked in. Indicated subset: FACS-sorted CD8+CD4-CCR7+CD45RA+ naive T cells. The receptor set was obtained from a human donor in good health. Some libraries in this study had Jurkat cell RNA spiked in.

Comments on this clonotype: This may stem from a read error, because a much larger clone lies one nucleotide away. The CDR3 loop reads CASSQDRLRTNNQPPHF. The CDR3 bases are TGCGCCAGCAGCCAAGATCGTTTGAGGACGAATAATCAGCCCCCGCATTTT. The chain uses TRBV4-3 and TRBJ1-5, with D unclear. The CDR3 extends over 17 amino acids. The germline CDR1 and CDR2 sequences are LGHNA and YSLEER.

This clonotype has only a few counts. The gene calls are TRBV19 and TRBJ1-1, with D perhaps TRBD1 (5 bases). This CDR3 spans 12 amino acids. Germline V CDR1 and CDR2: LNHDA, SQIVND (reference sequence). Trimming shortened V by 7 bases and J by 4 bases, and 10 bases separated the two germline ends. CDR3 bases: TGTGCCAGTAAATCAGGGAGCACTGAAGCTTTCTTT. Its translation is CASKSGSTEAFF.

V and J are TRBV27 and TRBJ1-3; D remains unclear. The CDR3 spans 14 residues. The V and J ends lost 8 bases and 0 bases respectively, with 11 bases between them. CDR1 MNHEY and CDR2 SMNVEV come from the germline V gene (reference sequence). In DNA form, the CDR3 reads TGTGCCAGCGGAGGACTCAACTCTGGAAACACCATATATTTT. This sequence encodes CASGGLNSGNTIYF.

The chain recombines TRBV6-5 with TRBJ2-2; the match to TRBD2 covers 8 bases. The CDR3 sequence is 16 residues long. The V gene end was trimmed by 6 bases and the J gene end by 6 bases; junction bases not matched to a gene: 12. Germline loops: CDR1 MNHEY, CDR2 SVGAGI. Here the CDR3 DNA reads TGTGCCAGCAGCCAGTTCGGGCGGGGGGCGTCCGGGGAGCTGTTTTTT. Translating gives CASSQFGRGASGELFF.

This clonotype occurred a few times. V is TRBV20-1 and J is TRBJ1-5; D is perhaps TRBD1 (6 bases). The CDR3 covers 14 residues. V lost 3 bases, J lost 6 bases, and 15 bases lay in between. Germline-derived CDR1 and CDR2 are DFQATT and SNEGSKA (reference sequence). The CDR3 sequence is CSASEVRGSQPQHF. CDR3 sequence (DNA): TGCAGTGCTAGTGAGGTCAGGGGAAGTCAGCCCCAGCATTTT.

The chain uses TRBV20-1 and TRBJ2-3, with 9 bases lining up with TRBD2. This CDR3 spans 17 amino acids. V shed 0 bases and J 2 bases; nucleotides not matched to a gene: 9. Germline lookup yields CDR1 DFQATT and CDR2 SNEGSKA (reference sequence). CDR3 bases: TGCAGTGCTAGAGATCAGGGACTAGCCGGTTTCACAGATACGCAGTATTTT. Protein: CSARDQGLAGFTDTQYF.

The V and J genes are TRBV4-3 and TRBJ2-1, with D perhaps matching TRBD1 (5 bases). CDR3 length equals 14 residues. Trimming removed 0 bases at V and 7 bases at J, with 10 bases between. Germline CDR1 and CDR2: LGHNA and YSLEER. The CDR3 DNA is TGCGCCAGCAGCCAAGATGCAGGGAAGAATGAGCAGTTCTTC. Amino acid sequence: CASSQDAGKNEQFF.